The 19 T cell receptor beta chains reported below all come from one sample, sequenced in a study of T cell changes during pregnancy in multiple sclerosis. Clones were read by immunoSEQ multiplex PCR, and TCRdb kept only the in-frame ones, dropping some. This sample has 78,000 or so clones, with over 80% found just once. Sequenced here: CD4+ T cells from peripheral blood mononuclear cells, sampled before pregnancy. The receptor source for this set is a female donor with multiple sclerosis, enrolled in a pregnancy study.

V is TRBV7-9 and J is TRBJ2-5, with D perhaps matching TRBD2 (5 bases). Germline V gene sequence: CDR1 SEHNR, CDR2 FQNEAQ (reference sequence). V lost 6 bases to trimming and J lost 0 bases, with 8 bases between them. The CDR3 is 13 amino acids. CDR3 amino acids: CASRRTDQETQYF. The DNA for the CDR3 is TGTGCCAGCAGACGGACTGACCAAGAGACCCAGTACTTC. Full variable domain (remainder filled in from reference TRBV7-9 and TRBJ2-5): DTGVSQNPRHKITKRGQNVTFRCDPISEHNRLYWYRQTLGQGPEFLTYFQNEAQLEKSRLLSDRFSAERPKGSFSTLEIQRTEQGDSAMYLCASRRTDQETQYFGPGTRLLVL.

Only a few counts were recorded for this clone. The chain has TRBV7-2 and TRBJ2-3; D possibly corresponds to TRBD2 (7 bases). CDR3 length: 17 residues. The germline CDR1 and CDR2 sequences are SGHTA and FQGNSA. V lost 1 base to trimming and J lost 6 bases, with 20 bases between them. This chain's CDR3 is CASSLGGGGGQSDTQYF. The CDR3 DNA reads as TGTGCCAGCAGCTTAGGGGGGGGTGGGGGGCAATCGGATACGCAGTATTTT.

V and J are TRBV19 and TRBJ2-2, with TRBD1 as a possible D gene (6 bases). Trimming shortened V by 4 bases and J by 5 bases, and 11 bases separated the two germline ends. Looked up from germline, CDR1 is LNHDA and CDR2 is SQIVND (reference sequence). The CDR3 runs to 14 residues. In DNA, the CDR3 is TGTGCCAGTAGTAACAGGGCAGTGACCGGGGAGCTGTTTTTT. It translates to CASSNRAVTGELFF.

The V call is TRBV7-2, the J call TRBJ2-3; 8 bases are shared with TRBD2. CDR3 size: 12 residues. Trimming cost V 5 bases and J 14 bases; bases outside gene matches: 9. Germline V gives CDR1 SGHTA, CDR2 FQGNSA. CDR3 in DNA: TGTGCCAGCAGCCAATGGGGGACTAGGCGGTATTTT. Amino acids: CASSQWGTRRYF.

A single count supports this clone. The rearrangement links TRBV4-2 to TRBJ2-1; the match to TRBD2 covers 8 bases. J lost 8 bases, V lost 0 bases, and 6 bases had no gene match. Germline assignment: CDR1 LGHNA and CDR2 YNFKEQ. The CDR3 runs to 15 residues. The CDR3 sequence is CASSQEGLAGHEQFF. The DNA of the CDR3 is TGTGCCAGCAGCCAAGAAGGACTAGCTGGGCATGAGCAGTTCTTC.

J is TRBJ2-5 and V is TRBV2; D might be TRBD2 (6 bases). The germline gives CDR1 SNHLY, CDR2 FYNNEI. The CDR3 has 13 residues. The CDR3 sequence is CCRRRVGQETQYF. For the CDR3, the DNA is TGTTGCCGGAGGAGGGTTGGGCAAGAGACCCAGTACTTC.

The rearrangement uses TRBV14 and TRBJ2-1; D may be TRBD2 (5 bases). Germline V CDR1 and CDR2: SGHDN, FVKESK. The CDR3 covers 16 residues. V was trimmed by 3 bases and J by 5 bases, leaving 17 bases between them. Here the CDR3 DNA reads TGTGCCAGCAGCCAGGCAAGGGCGTCCGGGAACAATGAGCAGTTCTTC. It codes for CASSQARASGNNEQFF.

Here the CDR3 reads CASSLASSGGQETQYF. Here the CDR3 DNA reads TGTGCCAGCAGCTTAGCGTCTAGCGGGGGGCAAGAGACCCAGTACTTC. The chain couples TRBV7-2 to TRBJ2-5; 11 bases agree with TRBD2. The ends lost 0 bases at V and 2 bases at J; junction bases unmatched: 2. The CDR3 has 16 residues. From germline, CDR1 is SGHTA and CDR2 FQGNSA.

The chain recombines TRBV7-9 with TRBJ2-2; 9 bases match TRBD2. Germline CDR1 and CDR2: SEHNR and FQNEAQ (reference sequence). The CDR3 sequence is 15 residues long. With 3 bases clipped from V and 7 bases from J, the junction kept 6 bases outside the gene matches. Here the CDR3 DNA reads TGTGCCAGCAGCTTCGAAAGCGGGAGGTTCGGGGAGCTGTTTTTT. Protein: CASSFESGRFGELFF. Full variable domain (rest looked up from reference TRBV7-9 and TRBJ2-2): DTGVSQNPRHKITKRGQNVTFRCDPISEHNRLYWYRQTLGQGPEFLTYFQNEAQLEKSRLLSDRFSAERPKGSFSTLEIQRTEQGDSAMYLCASSFESGRFGELFFGEGSRLTVL.

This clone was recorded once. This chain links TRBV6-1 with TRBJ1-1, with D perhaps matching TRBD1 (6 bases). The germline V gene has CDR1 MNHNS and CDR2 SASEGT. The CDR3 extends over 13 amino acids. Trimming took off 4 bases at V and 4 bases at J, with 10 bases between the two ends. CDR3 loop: CASSAEGGTEAFF. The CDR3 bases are TGTGCCAGCAGTGCAGAAGGGGGCACTGAAGCTTTCTTT.

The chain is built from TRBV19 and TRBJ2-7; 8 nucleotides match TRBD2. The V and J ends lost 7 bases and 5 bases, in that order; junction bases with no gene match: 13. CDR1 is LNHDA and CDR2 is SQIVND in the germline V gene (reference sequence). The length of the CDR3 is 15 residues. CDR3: CASISSGRAGDEQYF. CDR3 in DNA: TGTGCCAGTATATCATCCGGGAGGGCGGGGGACGAGCAGTACTTC.

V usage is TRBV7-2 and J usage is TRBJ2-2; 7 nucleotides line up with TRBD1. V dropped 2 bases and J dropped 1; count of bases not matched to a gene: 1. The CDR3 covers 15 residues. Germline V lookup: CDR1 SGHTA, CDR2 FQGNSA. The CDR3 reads CASSLRTGNTGELFF. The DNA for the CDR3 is TGTGCCAGCAGCTTAAGGACAGGGAACACCGGGGAGCTGTTTTTT. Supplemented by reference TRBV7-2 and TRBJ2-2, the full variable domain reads GAGVSQSPSNKVTEKGKDVELRCDPISGHTALYWYRQSLGQGLEFLIYFQGNSAPDKSGLPSDRFSAERTGGSVSTLTIQRTQQEDSAVYLCASSLRTGNTGELFFGEGSRLTVL.

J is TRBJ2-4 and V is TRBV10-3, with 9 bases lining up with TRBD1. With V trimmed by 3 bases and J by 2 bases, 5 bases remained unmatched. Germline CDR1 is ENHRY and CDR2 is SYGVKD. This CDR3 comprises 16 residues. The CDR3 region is CAISDSGTGTKNIQYF. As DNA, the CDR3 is TGTGCCATCAGTGACTCCGGGACAGGGACCAAAAACATTCAGTACTTC.

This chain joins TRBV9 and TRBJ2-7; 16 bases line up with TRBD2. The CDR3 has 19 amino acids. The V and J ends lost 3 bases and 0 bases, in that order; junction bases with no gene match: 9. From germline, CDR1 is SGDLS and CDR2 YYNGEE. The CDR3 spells CASSAGTSGGARSSYEQYF. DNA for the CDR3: TGTGCCAGCAGCGCTGGGACTAGCGGGGGGGCTCGGAGCTCCTACGAGCAGTACTTC.

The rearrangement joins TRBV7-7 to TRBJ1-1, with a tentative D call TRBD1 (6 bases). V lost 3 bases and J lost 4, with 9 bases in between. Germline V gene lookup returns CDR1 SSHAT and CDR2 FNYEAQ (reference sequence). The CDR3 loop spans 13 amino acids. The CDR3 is CASSLTRGTEAFF. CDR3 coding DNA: TGTGCCAGCAGCTTGACCAGGGGCACTGAAGCTTTCTTT.

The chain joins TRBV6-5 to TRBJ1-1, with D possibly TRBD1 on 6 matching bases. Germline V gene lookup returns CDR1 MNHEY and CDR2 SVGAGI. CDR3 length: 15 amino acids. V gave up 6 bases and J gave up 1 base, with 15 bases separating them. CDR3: CASSPRQDPNTEAFF. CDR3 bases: TGTGCCAGCAGCCCAAGACAGGACCCGAACACTGAAGCTTTCTTT.

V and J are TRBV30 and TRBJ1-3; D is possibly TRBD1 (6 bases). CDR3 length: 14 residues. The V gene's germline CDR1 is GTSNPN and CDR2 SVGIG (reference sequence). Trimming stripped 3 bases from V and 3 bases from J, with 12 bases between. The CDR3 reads CAWRAPGHGNTIYF. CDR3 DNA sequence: TGTGCCTGGAGAGCACCGGGACATGGAAACACCATATATTTT.

CDR3 DNA sequence: TGTGCCAGCAGCTTACCCGTATTAAATGAAAAACTGTTTTTT. Its protein is CASSLPVLNEKLFF. The gene calls are TRBV7-2 and TRBJ1-4; D not resolved. From germline, CDR1 is SGHTA and CDR2 FQGNSA. V shed 2 bases and J shed 5 bases, with 9 bases lying between them. The CDR3 is made up of 14 amino acids. Combining the CDR3 with reference TRBV7-2 and TRBJ1-4 gives the whole variable domain GAGVSQSPSNKVTEKGKDVELRCDPISGHTALYWYRQSLGQGLEFLIYFQGNSAPDKSGLPSDRFSAERTGGSVSTLTIQRTQQEDSAVYLCASSLPVLNEKLFFGSGTQLSVL.

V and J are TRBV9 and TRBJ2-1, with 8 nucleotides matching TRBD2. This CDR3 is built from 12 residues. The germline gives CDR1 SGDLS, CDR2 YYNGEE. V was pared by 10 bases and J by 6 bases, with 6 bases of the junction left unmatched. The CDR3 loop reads CASGGHPNEQFF. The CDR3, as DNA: TGTGCCTCGGGGGGGCACCCCAATGAGCAGTTCTTC.